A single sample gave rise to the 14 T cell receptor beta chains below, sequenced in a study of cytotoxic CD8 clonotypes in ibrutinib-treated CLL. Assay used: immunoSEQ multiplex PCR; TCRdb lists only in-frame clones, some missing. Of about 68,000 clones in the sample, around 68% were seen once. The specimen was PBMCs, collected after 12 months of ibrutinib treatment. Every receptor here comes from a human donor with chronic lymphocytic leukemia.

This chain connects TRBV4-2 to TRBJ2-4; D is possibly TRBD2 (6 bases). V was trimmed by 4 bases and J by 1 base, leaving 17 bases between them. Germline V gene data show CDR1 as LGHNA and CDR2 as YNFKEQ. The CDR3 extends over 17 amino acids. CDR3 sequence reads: CASSLIRGTYAKNIQYF. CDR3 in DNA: TGTGCCAGCAGCCTGATTCGGGGGACCTACGCCAAAAACATTCAGTACTTC.

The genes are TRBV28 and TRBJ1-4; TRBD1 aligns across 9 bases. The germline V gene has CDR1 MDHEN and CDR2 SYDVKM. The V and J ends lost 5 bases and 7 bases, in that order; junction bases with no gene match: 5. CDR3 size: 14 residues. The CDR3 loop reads CASSQTGGGEKLFF. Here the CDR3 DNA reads TGTGCCAGCAGTCAGACAGGGGGAGGTGAAAAACTGTTTTTT.

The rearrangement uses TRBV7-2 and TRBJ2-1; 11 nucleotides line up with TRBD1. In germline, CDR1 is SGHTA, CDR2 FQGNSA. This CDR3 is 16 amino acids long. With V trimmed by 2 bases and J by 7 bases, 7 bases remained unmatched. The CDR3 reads CASSLSRGQGANEQFF. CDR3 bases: TGTGCCAGCAGCTTATCCCGCGGACAGGGGGCGAATGAGCAGTTCTTC.

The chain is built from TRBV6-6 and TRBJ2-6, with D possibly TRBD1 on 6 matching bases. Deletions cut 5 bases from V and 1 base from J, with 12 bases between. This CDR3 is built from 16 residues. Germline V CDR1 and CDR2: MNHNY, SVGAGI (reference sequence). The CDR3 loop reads CASSPGQISGANVLTF. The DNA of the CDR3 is TGTGCCAGCAGTCCCGGACAGATTTCTGGGGCCAACGTCCTGACTTTC.

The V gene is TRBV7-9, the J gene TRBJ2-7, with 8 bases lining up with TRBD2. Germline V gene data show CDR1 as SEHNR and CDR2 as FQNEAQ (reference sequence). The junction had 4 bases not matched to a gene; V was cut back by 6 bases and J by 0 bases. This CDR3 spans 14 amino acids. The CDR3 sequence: CASRLSGGSYEQYF. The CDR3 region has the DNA TGTGCCAGCAGACTGAGCGGGGGCTCCTACGAGCAGTACTTC.

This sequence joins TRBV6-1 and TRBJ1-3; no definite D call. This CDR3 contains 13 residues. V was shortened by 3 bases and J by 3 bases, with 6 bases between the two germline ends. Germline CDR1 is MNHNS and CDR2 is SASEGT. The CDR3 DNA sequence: TGTGCCAGCAGTGACAGTGATGGAAACACCATATATTTT. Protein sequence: CASSDSDGNTIYF.

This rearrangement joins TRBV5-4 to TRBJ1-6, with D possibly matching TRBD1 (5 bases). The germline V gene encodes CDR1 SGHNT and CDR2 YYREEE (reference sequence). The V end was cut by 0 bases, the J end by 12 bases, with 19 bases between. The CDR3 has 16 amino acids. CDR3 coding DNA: TGTGCCAGCAGCTTGGCACAGGATAATACGGCGAAACCCCTCCACTTT. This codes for CASSLAQDNTAKPLHF.

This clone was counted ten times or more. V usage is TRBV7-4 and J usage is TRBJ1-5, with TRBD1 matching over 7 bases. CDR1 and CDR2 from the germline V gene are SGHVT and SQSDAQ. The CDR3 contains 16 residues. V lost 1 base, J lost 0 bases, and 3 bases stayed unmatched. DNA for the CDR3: TGTGCCAGCAGCTTAGAGGACAGGTTTAGCAATCAGCCCCAGCATTTT. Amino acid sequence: CASSLEDRFSNQPQHF. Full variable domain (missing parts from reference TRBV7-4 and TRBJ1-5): GAGVSQSPRYKVAKRGRDVALRCDSISGHVTLYWYRQTLGQGSEVLTYSQSDAQRDKSGRPSGRFSAERPERSVSTLKIQRTEQGDSAVYLCASSLEDRFSNQPQHFGDGTRLSIL.

CDR3 loop: CASSTLNTEAFF. CDR3 coding DNA: TGTGCCAGCAGCACCCTGAACACTGAAGCTTTCTTT. The rearrangement uses TRBV5-6 and TRBJ1-1, with D uncertain. V was shortened by 4 bases and J by 0 bases, with 4 bases between the two germline ends. The CDR3 consists of 12 residues. Germline V gives CDR1 SGHDT, CDR2 YYEEEE.

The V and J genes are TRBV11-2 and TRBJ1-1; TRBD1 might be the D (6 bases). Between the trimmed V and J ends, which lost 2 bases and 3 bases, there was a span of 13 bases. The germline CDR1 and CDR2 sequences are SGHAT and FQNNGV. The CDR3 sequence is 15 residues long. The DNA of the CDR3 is TGTGCCAGCAGCTTATACAGGGTTAGGGACACTGAAGCTTTCTTT. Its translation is CASSLYRVRDTEAFF.

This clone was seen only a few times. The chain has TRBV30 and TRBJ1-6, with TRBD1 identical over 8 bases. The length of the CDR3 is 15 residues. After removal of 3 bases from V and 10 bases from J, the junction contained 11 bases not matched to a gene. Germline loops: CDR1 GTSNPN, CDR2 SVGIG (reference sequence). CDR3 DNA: TGTGCCTGGAGCCTATACAGGGGGGAAAACTCACCCCTCCACTTT. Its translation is CAWSLYRGENSPLHF.

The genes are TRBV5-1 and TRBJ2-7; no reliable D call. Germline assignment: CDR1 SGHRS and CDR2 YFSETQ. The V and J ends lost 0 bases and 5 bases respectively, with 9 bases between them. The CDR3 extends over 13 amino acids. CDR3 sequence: CASSLDNTDEQYF. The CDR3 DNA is TGCGCCAGCAGCTTGGACAACACGGACGAGCAGTACTTC.

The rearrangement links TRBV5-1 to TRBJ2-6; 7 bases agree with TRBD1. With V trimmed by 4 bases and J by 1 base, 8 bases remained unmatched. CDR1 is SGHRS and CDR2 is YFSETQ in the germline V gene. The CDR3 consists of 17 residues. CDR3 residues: CASSPRQGESGANVLTF. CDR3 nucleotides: TGCGCCAGCAGCCCCAGACAGGGAGAGTCTGGGGCCAACGTCCTGACTTTC.

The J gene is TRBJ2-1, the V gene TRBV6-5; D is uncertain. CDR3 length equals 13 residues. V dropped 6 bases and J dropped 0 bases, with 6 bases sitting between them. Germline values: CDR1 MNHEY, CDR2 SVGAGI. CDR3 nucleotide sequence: TGTGCCAGCAGGGCCCGCTCCTACAATGAGCAGTTCTTC. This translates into CASRARSYNEQFF.